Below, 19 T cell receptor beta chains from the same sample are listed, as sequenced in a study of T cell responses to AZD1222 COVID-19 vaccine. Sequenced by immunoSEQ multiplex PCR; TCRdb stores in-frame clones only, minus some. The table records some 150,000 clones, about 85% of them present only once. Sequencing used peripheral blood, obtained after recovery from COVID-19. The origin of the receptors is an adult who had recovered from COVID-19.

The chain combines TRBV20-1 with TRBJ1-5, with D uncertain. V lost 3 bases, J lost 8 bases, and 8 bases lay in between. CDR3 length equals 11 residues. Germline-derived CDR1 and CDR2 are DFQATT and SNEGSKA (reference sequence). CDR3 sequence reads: CSASPVEPQHF. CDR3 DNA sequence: TGCAGTGCTAGCCCCGTTGAGCCCCAGCATTTT.

DNA for the CDR3: TGTGCTAGTGGTAATGAGACTAGCGGGGGGCGCGCGAACACCGGGGAGCTGTTTTTT. Translation: CASGNETSGGRANTGELFF. The V and J genes are TRBV12-5 and TRBJ2-2; 13 nucleotides align to TRBD2. Germline-derived CDR1 and CDR2 are LGHNT and FRNRAP. The CDR3 has 19 amino acids. V was pared by 5 bases and J by 0 bases, with 9 bases of the junction left unmatched. The full variable domain, rest sourced from reference TRBV12-5 and TRBJ2-2, is DARVTQTPRHKVTEMGQEVTMRCQPILGHNTVFWYRQTMMQGLELLAYFRNRAPLDDSGMPKDRFSAEMPDATLATLKIQPSEPRDSAVYFCASGNETSGGRANTGELFFGEGSRLTVL.

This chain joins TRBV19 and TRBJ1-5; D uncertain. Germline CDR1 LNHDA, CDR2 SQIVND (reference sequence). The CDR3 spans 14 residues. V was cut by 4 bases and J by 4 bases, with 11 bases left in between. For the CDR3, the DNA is TGTGCCAGTAGTAGCTCTTTTTGGAATCAGCCCCAGCATTTT. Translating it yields CASSSSFWNQPQHF.

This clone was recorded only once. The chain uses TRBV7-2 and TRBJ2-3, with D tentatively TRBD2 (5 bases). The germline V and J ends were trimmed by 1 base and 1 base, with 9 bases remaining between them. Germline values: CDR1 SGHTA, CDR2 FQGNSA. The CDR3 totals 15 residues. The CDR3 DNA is TGTGCCAGCAGCTTAGAGCGGCTACGCACAGATACGCAGTATTTT. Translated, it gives CASSLERLRTDTQYF.

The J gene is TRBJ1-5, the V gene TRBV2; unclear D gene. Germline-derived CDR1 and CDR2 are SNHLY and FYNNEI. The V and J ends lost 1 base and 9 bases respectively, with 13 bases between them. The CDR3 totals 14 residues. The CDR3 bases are TGTGCCAGCAGTGAAGGGGGTGCCTTAGGGCCCCAGCATTTT. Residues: CASSEGGALGPQHF.

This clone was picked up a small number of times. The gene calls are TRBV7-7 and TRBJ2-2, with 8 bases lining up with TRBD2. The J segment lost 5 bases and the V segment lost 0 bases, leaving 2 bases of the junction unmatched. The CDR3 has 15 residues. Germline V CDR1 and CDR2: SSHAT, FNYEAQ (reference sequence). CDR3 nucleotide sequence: TGTGCCAGCAGCTTAGCTAGCGGGGTAACCGGGGAGCTGTTTTTT. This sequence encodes CASSLASGVTGELFF. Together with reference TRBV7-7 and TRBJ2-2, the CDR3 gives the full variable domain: GAGVSQSPRYKVTKRGQDVTLRCDPISSHATLYWYQQALGQGPEFLTYFNYEAQPDKSGLPSDRFSAERPEGSISTLTIQRTEQRDSAMYRCASSLASGVTGELFFGEGSRLTVL.

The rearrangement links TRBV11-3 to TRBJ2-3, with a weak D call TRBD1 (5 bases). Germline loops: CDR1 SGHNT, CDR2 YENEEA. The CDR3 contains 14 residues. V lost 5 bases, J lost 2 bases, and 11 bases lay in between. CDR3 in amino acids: CASSQGRSTDTQYF. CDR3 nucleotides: TGTGCCAGCAGCCAGGGTCGATCCACAGATACGCAGTATTTT.

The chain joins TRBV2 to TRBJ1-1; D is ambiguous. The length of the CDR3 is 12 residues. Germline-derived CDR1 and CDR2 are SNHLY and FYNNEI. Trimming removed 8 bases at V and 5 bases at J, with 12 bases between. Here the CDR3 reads CASGIGDTEAFF. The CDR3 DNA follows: TGTGCCAGCGGTATCGGGGATACTGAAGCTTTCTTT.

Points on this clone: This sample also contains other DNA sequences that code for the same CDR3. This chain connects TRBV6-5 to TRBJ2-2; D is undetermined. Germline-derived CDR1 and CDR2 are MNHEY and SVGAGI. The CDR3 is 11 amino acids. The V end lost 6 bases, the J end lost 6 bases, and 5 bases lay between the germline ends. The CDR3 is CASSRPGELFF. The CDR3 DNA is TGTGCCAGCAGCCGTCCCGGGGAGCTGTTTTTT.

CDR3: CASSLQGVTDQPQHF. As DNA, the CDR3 is TGTGCCAGCAGCCTACAGGGGGTAACGGACCAGCCCCAGCATTTT. The chain employs TRBV7-9 and TRBJ1-5, with 8 bases matching TRBD1. The CDR3 runs to 15 residues. V was clipped by 5 bases and J by 7 bases; unmatched bases: 10. Germline CDR1 and CDR2: SEHNR and FQNEAQ (reference sequence).

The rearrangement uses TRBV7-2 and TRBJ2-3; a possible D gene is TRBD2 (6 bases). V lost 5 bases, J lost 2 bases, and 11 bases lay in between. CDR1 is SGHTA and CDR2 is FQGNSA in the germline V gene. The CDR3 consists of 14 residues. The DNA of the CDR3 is TGTGCCAGCAGCCGGGGACTCCACACAGATACGCAGTATTTT. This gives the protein CASSRGLHTDTQYF.

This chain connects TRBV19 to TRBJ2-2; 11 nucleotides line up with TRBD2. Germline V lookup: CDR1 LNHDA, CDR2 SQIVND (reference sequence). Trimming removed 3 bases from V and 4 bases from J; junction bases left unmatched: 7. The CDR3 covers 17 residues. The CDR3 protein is CASSISPTSGVTGELFF. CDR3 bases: TGTGCCAGTAGTATTTCCCCGACTAGCGGGGTCACCGGGGAGCTGTTTTTT.

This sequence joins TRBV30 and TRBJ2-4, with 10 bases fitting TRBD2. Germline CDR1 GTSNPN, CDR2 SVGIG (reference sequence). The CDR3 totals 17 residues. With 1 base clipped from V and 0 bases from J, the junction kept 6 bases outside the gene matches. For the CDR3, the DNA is TGTGCCTGGAGTGCCACCGGGACTAGCGTAGCCAAAAACATTCAGTACTTC. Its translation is CAWSATGTSVAKNIQYF.

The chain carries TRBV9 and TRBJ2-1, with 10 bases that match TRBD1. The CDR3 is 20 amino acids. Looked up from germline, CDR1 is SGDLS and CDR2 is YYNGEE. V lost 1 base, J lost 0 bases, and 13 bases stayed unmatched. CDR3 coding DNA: TGTGCCAGCAGCGTATCCGTGACAGGGGGCCGGGGAAGCTCCTACAATGAGCAGTTCTTC. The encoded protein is CASSVSVTGGRGSSYNEQFF.

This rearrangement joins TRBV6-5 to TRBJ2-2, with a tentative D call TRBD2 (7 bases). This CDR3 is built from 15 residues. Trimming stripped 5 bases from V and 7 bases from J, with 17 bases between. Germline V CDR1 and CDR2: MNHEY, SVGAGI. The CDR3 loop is CASSPRGGGIGELFF. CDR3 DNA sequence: TGTGCCAGCAGTCCCCGGGGAGGGGGAATCGGGGAGCTGTTTTTT.

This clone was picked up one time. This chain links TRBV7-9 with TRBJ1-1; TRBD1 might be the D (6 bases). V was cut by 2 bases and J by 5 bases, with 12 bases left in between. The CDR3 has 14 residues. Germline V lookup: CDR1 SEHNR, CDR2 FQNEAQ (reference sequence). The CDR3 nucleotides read TGTGCCAGCAGCTTACAGACAGGAGGGACTGAAGCTTTCTTT. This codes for CASSLQTGGTEAFF.

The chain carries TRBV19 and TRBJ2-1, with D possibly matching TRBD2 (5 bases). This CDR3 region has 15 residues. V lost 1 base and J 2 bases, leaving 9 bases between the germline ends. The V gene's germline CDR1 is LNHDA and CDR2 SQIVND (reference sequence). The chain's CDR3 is CASSIVGNTYNEQFF. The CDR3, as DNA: TGTGCCAGTAGTATAGTCGGGAACACCTACAATGAGCAGTTCTTC.

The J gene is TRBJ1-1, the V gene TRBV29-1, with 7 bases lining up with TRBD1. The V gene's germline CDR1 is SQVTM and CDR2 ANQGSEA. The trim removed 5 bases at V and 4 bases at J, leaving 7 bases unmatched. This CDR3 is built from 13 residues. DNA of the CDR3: TGCAGCGTTCTGACAGGGTTGGGCACTGAAGCTTTCTTT. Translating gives CSVLTGLGTEAFF.

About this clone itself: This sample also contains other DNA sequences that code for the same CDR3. CDR3 region: CASSPQGTEAFF. CDR3 sequence (DNA): TGTGCCAGCAGCCCCCAGGGGACTGAAGCTTTCTTT. The chain joins TRBV27 to TRBJ1-1, with D maybe TRBD1 (6 bases). Germline CDR1 and CDR2: MNHEY and SMNVEV (reference sequence). CDR3 size: 12 residues. Trimming removed 6 bases at V and 5 bases at J, with 10 bases between.